Many counts were recorded for the clone carrying this T cell receptor (beta chain). The TCRbeta library incorporated unique molecular identifiers. Using its own MiXCR run on the PCR reads, TCRdb lists one record per CDR3 protein. The repertoire includes some 640,000 distinct CDR3 sequences, 15% to 20% of them detected once, and 1.1% sits in the top ten. Looked up from germline, CDR1 is GTSNPN and CDR2 is SVGIG (reference sequence). This CDR3 comprises 14 residues. Trimming took 6 bases from V and 3 from J; bases not matched to a gene: 7. The sample originates from a study of T-cell reconstitution after alpha-beta-depleted transplantation in children.

This TCR was sampled from a human donor who donated a stem cell graft to a child with acute myeloid leukemia. The rearrangement joins TRBV30 to TRBJ2-3; 9 bases align to TRBD1. The sequenced sample was PBMCs from the stem cell graft donor, obtained from the stem cell graft. CDR3 in amino acids: CACFRDRVTDTQYF. The CDR3, as DNA: TGTGCCTGCTTCCGGGACAGGGTAACAGATACGCAGTATTTT.